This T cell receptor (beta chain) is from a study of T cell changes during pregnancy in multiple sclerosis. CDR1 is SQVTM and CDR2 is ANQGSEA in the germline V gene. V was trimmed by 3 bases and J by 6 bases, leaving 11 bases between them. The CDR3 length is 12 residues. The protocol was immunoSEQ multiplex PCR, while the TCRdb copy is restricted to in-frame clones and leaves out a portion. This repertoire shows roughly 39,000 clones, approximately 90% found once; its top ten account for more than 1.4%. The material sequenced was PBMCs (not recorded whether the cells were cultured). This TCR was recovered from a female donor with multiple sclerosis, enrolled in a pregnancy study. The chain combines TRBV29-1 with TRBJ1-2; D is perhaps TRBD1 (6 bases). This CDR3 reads CSVEWGGHGYTF. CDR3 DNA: TGCAGCGTTGAGTGGGGGGGCCATGGCTACACCTTC.